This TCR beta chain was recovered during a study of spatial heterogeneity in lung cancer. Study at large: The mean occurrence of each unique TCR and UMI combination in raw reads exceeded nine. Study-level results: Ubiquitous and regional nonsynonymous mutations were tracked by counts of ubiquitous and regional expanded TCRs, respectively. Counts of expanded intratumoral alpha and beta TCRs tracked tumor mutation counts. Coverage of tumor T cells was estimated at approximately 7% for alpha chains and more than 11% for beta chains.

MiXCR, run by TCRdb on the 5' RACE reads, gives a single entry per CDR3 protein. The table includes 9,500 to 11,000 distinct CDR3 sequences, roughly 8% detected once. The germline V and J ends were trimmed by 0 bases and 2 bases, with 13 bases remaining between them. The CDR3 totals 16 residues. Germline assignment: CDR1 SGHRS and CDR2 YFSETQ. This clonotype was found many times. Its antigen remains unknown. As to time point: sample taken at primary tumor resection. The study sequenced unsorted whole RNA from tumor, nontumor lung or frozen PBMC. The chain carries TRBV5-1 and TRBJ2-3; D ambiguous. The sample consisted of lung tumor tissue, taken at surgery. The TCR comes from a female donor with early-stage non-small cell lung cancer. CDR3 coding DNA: TGCGCCAGCAGCTTGGGACCGCAACTCCTCACAGATACGCAGTATTTT. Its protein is CASSLGPQLLTDTQYF.